This is a list of T cell receptor beta chains from one sample in a study of T-cell memory formation after mild COVID-19. Via MiXCR, TCRdb re-called the 5' RACE reads, giving one row per CDR3 protein. The data show a few hundred thousand distinct CDR3 sequences, with 19% seen just once and 20% to 25% held by the top ten. The sample consisted of PBMCs or a T cell subset sorted from them (not recorded which). The receptors derive from a young man who had mild COVID-19 (a few samples of this study predate the infection). Cell type and time point are not known. CDR3s include the opening cysteine and the closing phenylalanine or tryptophan. The D gene is left open where the match is weak. Size is stated for part of the rows, as once, few or many counts, or as a class when the clone is expanded.

TRBJ2-5,few,.,TRBV6-2/TRBV6-3,CASTPYDGVLQETQYF,TGTGCCAGCACCCCCTACGACGGTGTACTCCAAGAGACCCAGTACTTC
TRBJ2-1,few,TRBD1,TRBV11-2,CASSLGDRGNEQFF,TGTGCCAGCAGCTTGGGGGACAGGGGGAATGAGCAGTTCTTC
TRBJ2-3,few,TRBD1,TRBV5-1,CASSPPDRAPDTQYF,TGCGCCAGCAGCCCTCCAGACAGGGCGCCAGATACGCAGTATTTT
TRBJ2-3,few,TRBD2,TRBV6-5,CASSYAGGNTDTQYF,TGTGCCAGCAGTTACGCGGGGGGGAACACAGATACGCAGTATTTT
TRBJ1-5,.,.,TRBV12-3/TRBV12-4,CASSRRVGNQPQHF,TGTGCCAGCAGTCGTAGGGTGGGTAATCAGCCCCAGCATTTT
TRBJ2-2,.,.,TRBV7-7,CASRSFTGELFF,TGTGCTAGCCGGAGTTTTACCGGGGAGCTGTTTTTT
TRBJ1-5,.,.,TRBV19,CASSSRTGNQPQHF,TGTGCCAGTAGTAGTCGGACAGGCAATCAGCCCCAGCATTTT
TRBJ2-5,few,TRBD1,TRBV5-1,CASSFLGGESETQYF,TGCGCCAGCAGCTTCCTAGGGGGCGAGTCGGAGACCCAGTACTTC
TRBJ1-6,many,TRBD1,TRBV7-3,CASSAGGQGRSPLHF,TGTGCCAGCAGCGCTGGGGGACAGGGCCGTTCACCCCTCCACTTT
TRBJ2-5,.,TRBD1,TRBV2,CASSDDGTGVGETQYF,TGTGCCAGCAGTGATGACGGGACAGGGGTCGGTGAGACCCAGTACTTC
TRBJ2-3,few,TRBD2,TRBV5-5,CASGTSGGNTDTQYF,TGTGCCAGCGGAACTAGCGGGGGGAACACAGATACGCAGTATTTT
TRBJ1-4,few,TRBD1,TRBV6-6,CASSSGTGVRGEKLFF,TGTGCCAGCAGTTCGGGGACAGGGGTGAGAGGAGAAAAACTGTTTTTT
TRBJ1-1,few,.,TRBV6-6,CASSYLVGTEAFF,TGTGCCAGCAGTTACTTGGTGGGCACTGAAGCTTTCTTT
TRBJ2-1,few,TRBD2,TRBV7-2,CASSLVASGSNEQFF,TGTGCCAGCAGCTTAGTGGCTAGCGGGTCCAATGAGCAGTTCTTC
TRBJ1-2,.,.,TRBV5-1,CASSPGLGGYTF,TGCGCCAGCAGCCCTGGCTTGGGAGGCTACACCTTC
TRBJ1-2,few,.,TRBV20-1,CSARELRGYTF,TGCAGTGCTAGGGAGCTGCGTGGCTACACCTTC
TRBJ2-3,many,TRBD1,TRBV5-1,CASSLGPTGGTTDTQYF,TGCGCCAGCAGCTTGGGGCCTACAGGGGGGACCACAGATACGCAGTATTTT
TRBJ1-4,few,.,TRBV5-1,CASSRDSGKLFF,TGCGCCAGCAGCCGCGACAGTGGAAAACTGTTTTTT
TRBJ2-1,few,TRBD2,TRBV12-3/TRBV12-4,CASTREAYNEQFF,TGTGCCAGCACCCGGGAGGCCTACAATGAGCAGTTCTTC
TRBJ2-6,.,TRBD1,TRBV4-3,CASSQTGGAAGANVLTF,TGCGCCAGCAGCCAGACAGGGGGCGCAGCTGGGGCCAACGTCCTGACTTTC
TRBJ1-5,few,.,TRBV2,CASKWDSNQPQHF,TGTGCCAGCAAATGGGATAGCAATCAGCCCCAGCATTTT
TRBJ1-1,many,.,TRBV7-2,CASSSGQLGRAFF,TGTGCCAGCAGCTCCGGACAGCTCGGTAGAGCTTTCTTT
TRBJ2-3,.,TRBD2,TRBV20-1,CSAPGAGGPGTDTQYF,TGCAGTGCCCCCGGCGCGGGGGGGCCGGGCACAGATACGCAGTATTTT
TRBJ2-1,.,.,TRBV5-1,CASSLAKAGEVGEQFF,TGCGCCAGCAGCTTGGCCAAGGCAGGGGAGGTTGGTGAGCAGTTCTTC
TRBJ1-5,.,.,TRBV3-1,CASSRTGESQHF,TGTGCCAGCAGCCGGACTGGGGAGTCCCAGCATTTT
TRBJ2-5,.,.,TRBV7-2,CASTPGPGSTGPETQYF,TGTGCCAGCACCCCCGGACCCGGGAGCACAGGACCTGAGACCCAGTACTTC
TRBJ2-2,.,.,TRBV5-1,CASSPARGTTGELFF,TGCGCCAGCAGCCCGGCCAGGGGAACCACCGGGGAGCTGTTTTTT
TRBJ2-5,.,TRBD1,TRBV23-1,CASSPRGHEEETQYF,TGCGCCAGCAGCCCGAGGGGGCATGAGGAAGAGACCCAGTACTTC
TRBJ1-2,many,TRBD1,TRBV5-1,CASSPEGAIANYGYTF,TGCGCCAGCAGCCCCGAGGGGGCAATAGCTAACTATGGCTACACCTTC
TRBJ1-2,.,TRBD1,TRBV18,CASSPPDRGGGYTF,TGTGCCAGCTCACCACCGGACAGGGGCGGTGGCTACACCTTC
TRBJ2-7,.,.,TRBV5-1,CASSLRARDEQYF,TGCGCCAGCAGCTTGCGTGCGCGAGACGAGCAGTACTTC
TRBJ1-2,.,.,TRBV7-6,CASSLAPTDLHGYTF,TGTGCCAGCAGCTTAGCGCCCACAGACCTCCATGGCTACACCTTC